This T cell receptor beta chain was profiled in a study of T cell responses to AZD1222 COVID-19 vaccine. Study in general: The analysis combined second doses at about 4 or about 12 weeks.

General study results and limits: Repertoire sampling happened only post peak T cell response. Per reports, nearly half of all spike-specific TCRs target regions that are unmutated in variants.

Method: immunoSEQ multiplex PCR; TCRdb's copy keeps in-frame clones and lacks some. Among around 120,000 clones listed, 80% to 90% were seen once. The germline V gene has CDR1 SGHTA and CDR2 FQGNSA. Trimming shortened V by 7 bases and J by 5 bases, and 15 bases separated the two germline ends. This CDR3 is built from 14 residues. Details on this clone: The antigen remains unidentified.

This chain connects TRBV7-2 to TRBJ1-5; D uncertain. The receptor comes from an adult in good health. The specimen was peripheral blood, collected on day 0 of AZD1222 vaccination. The DNA of the CDR3 is TGTGCCAGCACCCCCGGGTGGGGAGATCAGCCCCAGCATTTT. This sequence encodes CASTPGWGDQPQHF.